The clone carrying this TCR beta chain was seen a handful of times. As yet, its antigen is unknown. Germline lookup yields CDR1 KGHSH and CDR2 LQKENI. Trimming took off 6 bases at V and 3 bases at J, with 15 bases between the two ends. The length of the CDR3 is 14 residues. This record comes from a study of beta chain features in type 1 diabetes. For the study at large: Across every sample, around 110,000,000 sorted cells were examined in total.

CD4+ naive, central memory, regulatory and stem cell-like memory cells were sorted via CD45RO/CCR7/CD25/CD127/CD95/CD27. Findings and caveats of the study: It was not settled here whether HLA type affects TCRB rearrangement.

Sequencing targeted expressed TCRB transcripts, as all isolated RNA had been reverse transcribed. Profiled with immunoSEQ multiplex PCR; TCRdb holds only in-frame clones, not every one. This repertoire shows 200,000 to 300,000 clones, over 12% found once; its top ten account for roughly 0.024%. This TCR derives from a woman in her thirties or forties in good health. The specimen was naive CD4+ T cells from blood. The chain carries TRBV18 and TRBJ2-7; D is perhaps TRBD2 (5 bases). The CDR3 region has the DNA TGTGCCAGCTCTAGGGCTCCCCGGGACTACGAGCAGTACTTC. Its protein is CASSRAPRDYEQYF. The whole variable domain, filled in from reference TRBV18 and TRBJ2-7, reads NAGVMQNPRHLVRRRGQEARLRCSPMKGHSHVYWYRQLPEEGLKFMVYLQKENIIDESGMPKERFSAEFPKEGPSILRIQQVVRGDSAAYFCASSRAPRDYEQYFGPGTRLTVT.